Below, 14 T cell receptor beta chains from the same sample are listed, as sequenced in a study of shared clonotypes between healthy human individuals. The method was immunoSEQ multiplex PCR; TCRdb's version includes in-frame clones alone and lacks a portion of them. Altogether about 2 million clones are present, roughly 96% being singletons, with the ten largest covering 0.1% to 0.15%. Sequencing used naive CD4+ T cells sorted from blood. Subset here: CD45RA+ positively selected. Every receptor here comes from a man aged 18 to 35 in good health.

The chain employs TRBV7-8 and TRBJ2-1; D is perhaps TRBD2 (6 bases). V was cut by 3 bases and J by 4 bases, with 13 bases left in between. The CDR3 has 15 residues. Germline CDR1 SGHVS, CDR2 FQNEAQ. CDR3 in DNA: TGTGCCAGCAGCTTTCAGGGACTTCTATACAATGAGCAGTTCTTC. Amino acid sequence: CASSFQGLLYNEQFF.

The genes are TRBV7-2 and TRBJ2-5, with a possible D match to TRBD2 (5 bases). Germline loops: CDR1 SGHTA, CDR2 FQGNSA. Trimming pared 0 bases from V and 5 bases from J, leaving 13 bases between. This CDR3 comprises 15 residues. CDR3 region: CASSLADGGGETQYF. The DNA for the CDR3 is TGTGCCAGCAGCTTAGCAGACGGAGGCGGGGAGACCCAGTACTTC.

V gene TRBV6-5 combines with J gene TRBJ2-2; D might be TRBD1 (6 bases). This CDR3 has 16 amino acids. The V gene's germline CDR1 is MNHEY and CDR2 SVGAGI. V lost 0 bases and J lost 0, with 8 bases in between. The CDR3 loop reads CASSYSGGSNTGELFF. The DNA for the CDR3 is TGTGCCAGCAGTTACTCAGGGGGATCGAACACCGGGGAGCTGTTTTTT.

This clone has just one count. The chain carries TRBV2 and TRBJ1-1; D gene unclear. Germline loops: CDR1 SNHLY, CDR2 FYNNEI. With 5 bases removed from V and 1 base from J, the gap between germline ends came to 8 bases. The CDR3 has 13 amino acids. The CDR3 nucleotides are TGTGCCAGCAGTATGGAAACGAACACTGAAGCTTTCTTT. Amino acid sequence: CASSMETNTEAFF.

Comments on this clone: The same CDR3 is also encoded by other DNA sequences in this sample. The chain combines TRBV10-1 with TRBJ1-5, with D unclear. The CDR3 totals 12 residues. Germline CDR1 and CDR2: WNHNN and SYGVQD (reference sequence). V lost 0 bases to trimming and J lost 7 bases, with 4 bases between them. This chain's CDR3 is CASSESGQPQHF. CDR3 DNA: TGCGCCAGCAGTGAGTCTGGACAGCCCCAGCATTTT.

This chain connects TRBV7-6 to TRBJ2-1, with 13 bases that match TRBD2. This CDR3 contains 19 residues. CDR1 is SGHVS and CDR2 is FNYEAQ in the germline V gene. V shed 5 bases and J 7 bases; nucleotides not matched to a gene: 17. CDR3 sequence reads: CASSRSYTRTSGSVNEQFF. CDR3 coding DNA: TGTGCCAGCAGCCGATCGTATACCAGGACTAGCGGGAGTGTGAATGAGCAGTTCTTC.

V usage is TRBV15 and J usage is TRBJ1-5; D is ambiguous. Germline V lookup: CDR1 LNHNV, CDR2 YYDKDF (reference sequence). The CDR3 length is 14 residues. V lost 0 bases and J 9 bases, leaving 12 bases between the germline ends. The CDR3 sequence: CATSRDKEIPPQHF. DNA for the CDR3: TGTGCCACCAGCAGAGATAAGGAGATCCCGCCCCAGCATTTT.

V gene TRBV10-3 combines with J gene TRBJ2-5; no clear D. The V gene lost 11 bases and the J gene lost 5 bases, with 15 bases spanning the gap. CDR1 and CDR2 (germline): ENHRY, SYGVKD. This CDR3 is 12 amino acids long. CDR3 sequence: CAARKGGETQYF. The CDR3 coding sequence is TGTGCCGCCCGGAAGGGTGGCGAGACCCAGTACTTC.

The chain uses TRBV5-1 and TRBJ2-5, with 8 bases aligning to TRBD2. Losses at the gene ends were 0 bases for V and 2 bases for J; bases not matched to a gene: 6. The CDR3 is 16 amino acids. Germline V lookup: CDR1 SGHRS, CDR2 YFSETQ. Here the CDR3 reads CASSLAVSGKQETQYF. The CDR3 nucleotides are TGCGCCAGCAGCTTGGCGGTTAGCGGGAAACAAGAGACCCAGTACTTC.

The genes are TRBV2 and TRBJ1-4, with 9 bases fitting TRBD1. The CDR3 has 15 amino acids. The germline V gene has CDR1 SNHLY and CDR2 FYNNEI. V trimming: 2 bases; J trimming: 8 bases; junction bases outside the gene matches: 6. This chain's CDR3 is CASSELGTGNEKLFF. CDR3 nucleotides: TGTGCCAGCAGTGAACTTGGGACAGGGAACGAAAAACTGTTTTTT.

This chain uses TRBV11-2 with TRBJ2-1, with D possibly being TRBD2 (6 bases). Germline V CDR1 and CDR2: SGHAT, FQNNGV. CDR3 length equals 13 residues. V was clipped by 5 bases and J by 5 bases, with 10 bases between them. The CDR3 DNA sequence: TGTGCCAGCAGCCAGTGGAGGGACAATGAGCAGTTCTTC. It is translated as CASSQWRDNEQFF.

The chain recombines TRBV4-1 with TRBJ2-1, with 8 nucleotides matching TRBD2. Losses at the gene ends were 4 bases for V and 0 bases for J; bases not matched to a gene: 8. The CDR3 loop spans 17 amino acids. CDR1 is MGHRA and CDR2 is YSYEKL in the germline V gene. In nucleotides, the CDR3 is TGCGCCAGCAGCCGCAACTTAGCGGGGTCCTCCTACAATGAGCAGTTCTTC. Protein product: CASSRNLAGSSYNEQFF.

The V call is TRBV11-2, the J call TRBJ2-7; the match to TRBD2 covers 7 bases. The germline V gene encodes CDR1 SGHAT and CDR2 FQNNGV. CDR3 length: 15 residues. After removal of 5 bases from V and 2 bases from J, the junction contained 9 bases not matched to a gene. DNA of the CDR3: TGTGCCAGCAGCGCCCTAAGCGGGAAACCCTACGAGCAGTACTTC. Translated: CASSALSGKPYEQYF.

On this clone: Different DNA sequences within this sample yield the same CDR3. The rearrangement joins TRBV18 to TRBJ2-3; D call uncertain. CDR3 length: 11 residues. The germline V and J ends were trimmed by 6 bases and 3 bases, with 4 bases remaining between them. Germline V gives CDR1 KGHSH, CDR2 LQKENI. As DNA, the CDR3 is TGTGCCAGCTCTCGGACAGATACGCAGTATTTT. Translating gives CASSRTDTQYF.